Below are 6 T cell receptor beta chains sequenced from a single sample in a study of cytomegalovirus exposure and HLA in healthy donors. PCR employed 60 Vbeta and 13 Jbeta primers. The assay was immunoSEQ multiplex PCR, and TCRdb's table has in-frame clones only and misses some. The table lists some 160,000 clones, around three quarters of them singletons. The source material was PBMCs. These receptors all come from a woman between 25 and 40 years old in good health and CMV-seronegative.

V and J are TRBV5-1 and TRBJ2-2; D gene uncertain. Germline CDR1 reads SGHRS; CDR2 reads YFSETQ. V was clipped by 1 base and J by 0 bases, with 7 bases between them. CDR3 length equals 15 residues. The CDR3 sequence is CASSLQVANTGELFF. For the CDR3, the DNA is TGCGCCAGCAGCTTGCAGGTTGCGAACACCGGGGAGCTGTTTTTT.

CDR3 loop: CASSSWGPRDTQYF. CDR3 DNA sequence: TGTGCCAGCAGCTCATGGGGCCCTCGGGATACGCAGTATTTT. The V gene is TRBV7-3, the J gene TRBJ2-3; tentatively, D is TRBD1 (5 bases). The CDR3 loop spans 14 amino acids. The germline V gene encodes CDR1 SGHTA and CDR2 FQGTGA. Deletions cut 4 bases from V and 6 bases from J, with 14 bases between.

V usage is TRBV27 and J usage is TRBJ2-7; no firm D call. Between the trimmed V and J ends, which lost 1 base and 2 bases, there was a span of 24 bases. The CDR3 sequence is 19 residues long. Germline lookup yields CDR1 MNHEY and CDR2 SMNVEV (reference sequence). The CDR3 is CASSLFAISVGPSTYEQYF. The DNA for the CDR3 is TGTGCCAGCAGTTTATTTGCGATAAGTGTTGGGCCTTCCACCTACGAGCAGTACTTC.

The chain has TRBV30 and TRBJ2-7; 9 nucleotides agree with TRBD2. There are 16 residues in the CDR3. With 1 base clipped from V and 1 base from J, the junction kept 8 bases outside the gene matches. Per germline, CDR1 GTSNPN and CDR2 SVGIG (reference sequence). The CDR3 DNA follows: TGTGCCTGGAGTGGCTATAGCGGGAGTTGGTCCTACGAGCAGTACTTC. Its protein is CAWSGYSGSWSYEQYF.

This clone occurred a few times. CDR3 nucleotides: TGTGCCAGCCGCCGTGCGGGGCGAGGAACCGGGGAGCTGTTTTTT. Protein product: CASRRAGRGTGELFF. The chain links TRBV14 to TRBJ2-2; the D gene is possibly TRBD2 (6 bases). CDR3 size: 15 residues. Trimming shortened V by 8 bases and J by 5 bases, and 18 bases separated the two germline ends. Germline V gives CDR1 SGHDN, CDR2 FVKESK.

The chain combines TRBV6-1 with TRBJ2-2, with 7 positions matching TRBD2. V lost 8 bases and J lost 4; bases outside the gene matches: 10. The CDR3 is made up of 15 amino acids. Germline CDR1 and CDR2: MNHNS and SASEGT. The CDR3 reads CASSVLAGVTGELFF. The CDR3 bases are TGTGCCAGCTCGGTCCTGGCGGGAGTCACCGGGGAGCTGTTTTTT.